This TCR beta chain was profiled in a study of cytomegalovirus exposure and HLA in healthy donors. Primers for the PCR totalled 60 Vbeta and 13 Jbeta. The method was immunoSEQ multiplex PCR; TCRdb's version includes in-frame clones alone and lacks a portion of them. The sample has 150,000 to 200,000 clones, roughly 85% seen once. The length of the CDR3 is 13 residues. The V and J ends lost 8 bases and 4 bases respectively, with 11 bases between them. Per germline, CDR1 MNHEY and CDR2 SVGAGI. The clonotype comes from a young man in good health and CMV-seropositive. The material sequenced was PBMCs. This chain connects TRBV6-5 to TRBJ2-2; D is ambiguous. The CDR3 here is CASAGQGTGELFF. The CDR3 region has the DNA TGTGCCAGCGCAGGTCAAGGCACCGGGGAGCTGTTTTTT.